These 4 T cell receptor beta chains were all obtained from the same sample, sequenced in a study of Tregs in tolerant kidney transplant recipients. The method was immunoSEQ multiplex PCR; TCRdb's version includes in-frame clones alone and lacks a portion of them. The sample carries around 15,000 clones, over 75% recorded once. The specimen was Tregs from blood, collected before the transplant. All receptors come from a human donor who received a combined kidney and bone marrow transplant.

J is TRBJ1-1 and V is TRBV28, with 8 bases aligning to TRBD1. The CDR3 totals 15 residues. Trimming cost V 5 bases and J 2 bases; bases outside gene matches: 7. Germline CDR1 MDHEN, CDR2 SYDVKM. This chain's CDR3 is CASSPDRGTNTEAFF. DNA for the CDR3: TGTGCCAGCAGTCCCGACAGGGGAACCAACACTGAAGCTTTCTTT.

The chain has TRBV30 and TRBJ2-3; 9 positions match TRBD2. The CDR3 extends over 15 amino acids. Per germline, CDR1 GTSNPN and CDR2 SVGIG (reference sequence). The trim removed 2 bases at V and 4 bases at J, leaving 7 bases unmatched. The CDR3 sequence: CAWSSGGRASDTQYF. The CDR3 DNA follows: TGTGCCTGGAGTTCTGGCGGGAGGGCCTCAGATACGCAGTATTTT.

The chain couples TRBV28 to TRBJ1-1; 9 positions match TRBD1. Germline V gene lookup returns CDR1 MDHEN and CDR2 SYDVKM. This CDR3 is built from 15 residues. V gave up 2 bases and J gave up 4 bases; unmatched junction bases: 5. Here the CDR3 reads CASSLGDRVGTEAFF. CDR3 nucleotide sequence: TGTGCCAGCAGTTTAGGGGACAGGGTGGGCACTGAAGCTTTCTTT.

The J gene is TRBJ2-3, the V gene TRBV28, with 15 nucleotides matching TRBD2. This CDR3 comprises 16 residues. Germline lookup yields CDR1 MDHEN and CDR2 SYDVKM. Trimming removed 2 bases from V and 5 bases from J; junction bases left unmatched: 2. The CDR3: CASSLPGLAGGDTQYF. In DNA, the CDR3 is TGTGCCAGCAGTTTACCGGGACTAGCGGGAGGAGATACGCAGTATTTT.